These T cell receptor beta chains were read from a single sample in a study of post-analysis software for immune sequencing data. TCRdb re-called the PCR reads with MiXCR, one entry per CDR3 protein. The data contain 650,000 to 850,000 distinct CDR3 sequences, roughly 58% of them singletons. Sequenced sample: blood. The source of these receptors is a girl between 10 and 17 years old with multiple sclerosis. The CDR3 runs from the conserved cysteine through the conserved F or W. The order of the fields is D gene, clone size, V gene, J gene, CDR3 length, CDR3 DNA, CDR3 protein. The D gene is left open where the match is weak. Where a row states a size, it is once, few, many or the class of an expanded clone; other rows omit it.

>TRBD1|-|TRBV9|TRBJ1-4|17
TGTGCCAGCAGCCTGGGGACAGGGCACCTCCCTGGGGAAAAACTGTTTTTT
CASSLGTGHLPGEKLFF
>TRBD1|-|TRBV20-1|TRBJ1-2|14
TGCAGTGCGAGGGCGACAGGGGACTACTATGGCTACACCTTC
CSARATGDYYGYTF
>-|few|TRBV29-1|TRBJ2-1|15
TGCAGCGTTGAAGAGGGACCTCGGGGTCCCAATGAGCAGTTCTTC
CSVEEGPRGPNEQFF
>-|-|TRBV6-2/TRBV6-3|TRBJ1-2|12
TGTGCCAGCAGTTATTGGGCAGATGGCTACACCTTC
CASSYWADGYTF
>-|-|TRBV4-1|TRBJ2-3|15
TGCGCCAGCAGCCAAGCGGATCCCTCAGCGGATACGCAGTATTTT
CASSQADPSADTQYF
>TRBD2|-|TRBV5-1|TRBJ2-7|15
TGCGCCAGCAGCCAGGGACTAGCGGGGCCGGGAGAGCAGTACTTC
CASSQGLAGPGEQYF
>-|-|TRBV5-1|TRBJ2-3|16
TGCGCCAGCAGCTTGAAGGGCGCAGGGTTCACAGATACGCAGTATTTT
CASSLKGAGFTDTQYF
>-|-|TRBV2|TRBJ2-6|13
TGTGCCACCCAGCGATCAGTGGCCAACGTCCTGACTTTC
CATQRSVANVLTF
>TRBD2|-|TRBV10-3|TRBJ2-1|17
TGTGCCATCAGTGAGGGAGTGACTAGCGGGATATACAATGAGCAGTTCTTC
CAISEGVTSGIYNEQFF
>-|-|TRBV6-2/TRBV6-3|TRBJ2-5|15
TGTGCCAGCAGTCAAATAATACAGGGTTGGGAGACCCAGTACTTC
CASSQIIQGWETQYF
>TRBD1|many|TRBV7-3|TRBJ2-1|15
TGTGCCAGCAGCTTACAGGGGGCCACCTACAATGAGCAGTTCTTC
CASSLQGATYNEQFF
>-|-|TRBV5-5|TRBJ1-5|14
TGTGCCAGCTCTTTCCTCGGATCAAATCAGCCCCAGCATTTT
CASSFLGSNQPQHF
>-|-|TRBV5-1|TRBJ2-7|15
TGCGCCAGCAGTCCTGCGGTTGGGCCCTCCTACGAGCAGTACTTC
CASSPAVGPSYEQYF
>-|-|TRBV5-1|TRBJ2-7|13
TGCGCCAGCTGGGACACATCCTCCTACGAGCAGTACTTC
CASWDTSSYEQYF
>-|-|TRBV10-3|TRBJ2-5|15
TGTGCCATCAGTGAGTCGGAGGGCAGGGCAGAGACCCAGTACTTC
CAISESEGRAETQYF
>TRBD2|-|TRBV15|TRBJ2-7|15
TGTGCCACCAGCAGAGATGTTCAGGGACTAGGCGAGCAGTACTTC
CATSRDVQGLGEQYF
>-|few|TRBV6-5|TRBJ2-1|13
TGTGCCAGCAGTTTCCTTTCGGGAAATGAGCAGTTCTTC
CASSFLSGNEQFF
>-|-|TRBV27|TRBJ2-1|14
TGTGCCAGCAGTTTAATACCTACAACGGATGAGCAGTTCTTC
CASSLIPTTDEQFF
>-|-|TRBV5-1|TRBJ1-2|16
TGCGCCAGCAGCTTCTACCCAGAAGGGGCGGCCTATGGCTACACCTTC
CASSFYPEGAAYGYTF
>TRBD2|-|TRBV7-9|TRBJ2-3|16
TGTGCCAGCAGCGGCGGACTAGCGGGAGTAAAAGATACGCAGTATTTT
CASSGGLAGVKDTQYF
>TRBD1|few|TRBV2|TRBJ2-5|15
TGTGCCAGCAGTGGGAGCGGGACAGGGGGCCGGGAGCAGTACTTC
CASSGSGTGGREQYF
>-|-|TRBV29-1|TRBJ2-5|12
TGCAGCGTTAAAAGACAGGAAGAGACCCAGTACTTC
CSVKRQEETQYF
>TRBD2|once|TRBV29-1|TRBJ2-3|15
TGCAGCGTTAGCGGGGGGGCCCGTTCTACAGATACGCAGTATTTT
CSVSGGARSTDTQYF